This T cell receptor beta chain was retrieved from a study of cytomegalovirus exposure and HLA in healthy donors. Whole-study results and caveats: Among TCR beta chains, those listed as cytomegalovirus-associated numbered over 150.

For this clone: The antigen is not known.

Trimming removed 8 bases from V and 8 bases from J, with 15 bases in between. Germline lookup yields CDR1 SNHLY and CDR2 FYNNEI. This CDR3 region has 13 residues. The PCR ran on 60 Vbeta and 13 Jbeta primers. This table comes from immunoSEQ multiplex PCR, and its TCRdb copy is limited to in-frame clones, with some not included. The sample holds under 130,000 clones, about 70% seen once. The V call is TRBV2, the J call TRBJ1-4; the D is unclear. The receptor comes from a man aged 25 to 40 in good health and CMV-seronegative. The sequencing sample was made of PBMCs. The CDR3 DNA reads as TGTGCCAGCGGCGGGGTTGTAGGAGAAAAACTGTTTTTT. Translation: CASGGVVGEKLFF.